The present entry profiles one T cell receptor (beta chain) with its context. The data are from a study of blood T cell repertoires in COVID-19. Clones were sequenced by immunoSEQ multiplex PCR, and TCRdb holds only the in-frame ones, with some missing. The table lists roughly 80,000 clones, about 85% of them singletons, with approximately 10% in the top ten. With 3 bases clipped from V and 3 bases from J, the junction kept 2 bases outside the gene matches. Germline-derived CDR1 and CDR2 are KGHSH and LQKENI. CDR3 length: 14 amino acids. The TCR originated in a human donor in a cohort sampled during active COVID-19. Sequencing was done on a sample of peripheral blood. The chain links TRBV18 to TRBJ2-7, with 10 nucleotides matching TRBD2. The CDR3 is CASSPRTSGYEQYF. The CDR3 region has the DNA TGTGCCAGCTCACCCCGGACTAGCGGCTACGAGCAGTACTTC.